This record looks at one T cell receptor beta chain sequence and its context. The sample belongs to a study of blood T cell repertoires in COVID-19. Study as a whole: Nucleic acid was either cDNA or gDNA, and it came from T cells, B-cell-depleted T cells, or PBMCs.

This CDR3 is built from 15 residues. Germline-derived CDR1 and CDR2 are KGHDR and SFDVKD. J lost 4 bases, V lost 3 bases, and 1 base had no gene match. Source study methods: By means of reference gene primer amplification, nucleated cell counts were estimated. Clones were read by immunoSEQ multiplex PCR, and TCRdb kept only the in-frame ones, dropping some. V and J calls and clone size are as listed in that table; D and trimming were resolved from the DNA. The repertoire holds about 220,000 clones, with 86% as singletons. The V gene is TRBV24-1, the J gene TRBJ2-1; 11 positions agree with TRBD2. Sequencing was done on a sample of peripheral blood. The clonotype comes from a man aged 25-45 years who had recovered from COVID-19. CDR3 sequence (DNA): TGTGCCACCAGTGATAGACTAGCGGGGTACAATGAGCAGTTCTTC. Protein product: CATSDRLAGYNEQFF.